Each of the 14 T cell receptor beta chains below was sequenced from the same sample in a study of blood T cell repertoires in COVID-19. TCRdb's copy holds only in-frame clones and misses some; the assay was immunoSEQ multiplex PCR. In the table there are around 100,000 clones, around nine tenths of which are singletons. Sequenced sample: peripheral blood. The receptors here all came from a human donor in a cohort sampled during active COVID-19.

The V and J genes are TRBV7-9 and TRBJ2-5; the D gene is possibly TRBD2 (7 bases). The CDR3 consists of 15 residues. Germline CDR1 and CDR2: SEHNR and FQNEAQ (reference sequence). V shed 2 bases and J shed 2 bases, with 12 bases lying between them. For the CDR3, the DNA is TGTGCCAGCAGCTTAATGGGGGGGCAGCAAGAGACCCAGTACTTC. It codes for CASSLMGGQQETQYF.

This clone was counted a single time. This chain connects TRBV6-6 to TRBJ2-7, with D perhaps TRBD1 (6 bases). V lost 4 bases to trimming and J lost 0 bases, with 7 bases between them. CDR1 and CDR2 from the germline V gene are MNHNY and SVGAGI (reference sequence). The length of the CDR3 is 13 residues. In DNA form, the CDR3 reads TGTGCCAGCAGTTCAGGGGCCTCCTACGAGCAGTACTTC. This gives the protein CASSSGASYEQYF.

The V and J genes are TRBV7-2 and TRBJ2-7, with D possibly matching TRBD1 (6 bases). CDR1 is SGHTA, CDR2 FQGNSA, per germline. This CDR3 spans 14 amino acids. Trimming took off 0 bases at V and 5 bases at J, with 11 bases between the two ends. CDR3 loop: CASSLALTGHEQYF. The CDR3 nucleotides read TGTGCCAGCAGCTTAGCGCTTACAGGGCACGAGCAGTACTTC.

The chain combines TRBV5-4 with TRBJ2-5, with 10 positions matching TRBD1. The CDR3 runs 18 residues. V lost 1 base and J lost 2; bases outside the gene matches: 11. Germline loops: CDR1 SGHNT, CDR2 YYREEE (reference sequence). The CDR3 here is CASSLSSTGGGLQETQYF. The CDR3 DNA follows: TGTGCCAGCAGCTTGAGTTCGACAGGGGGCGGCTTGCAAGAGACCCAGTACTTC.

Notes on this clone: At one end the junction does not follow the germline gene, possibly because of a read error. The chain has TRBV19 and TRBJ1-4, with D unresolved. The CDR3 has 16 amino acids. The germline CDR1 and CDR2 sequences are LNHDA and SQIVND (reference sequence). CDR3 region: CASSIGWQSTSEKLFF. In DNA form, the CDR3 reads TGTGCCAGTAGTATCGGGTGGCAGTCCACTAGTGAAAAACTGTTTTTT. The variable domain in full, completed from reference TRBV19 and TRBJ1-4, reads DGGITQSPKYLFRKEGQNVTLSCEQNLNHDAMYWYRQDPGQGLRLIYYSQIVNDFQKGDIAEGYSVSREKKESFPLTVTSAQKNPTAFYLCASSIGWQSTSEKLFFGSGTQLSVL.

The rearrangement uses TRBV6-5 and TRBJ1-5; tentative D call: TRBD1 (6 bases). The germline V gene encodes CDR1 MNHEY and CDR2 SVGAGI. V was trimmed by 8 bases and J by 3 bases, leaving 14 bases between them. The CDR3 spans 14 residues. CDR3 amino acids: CASVGQPFNQPQHF. CDR3 bases: TGTGCCAGCGTAGGACAGCCTTTCAATCAGCCCCAGCATTTT.

This rearrangement joins TRBV28 to TRBJ2-1; 9 bases fit TRBD2. Germline CDR1 reads MDHEN; CDR2 reads SYDVKM. CDR3 length equals 16 residues. V lost 1 base, J lost 6 bases, and 7 bases stayed unmatched. The CDR3: CASSLLVGLAANEQFF. CDR3 DNA sequence: TGTGCCAGCAGTTTATTGGTGGGACTAGCAGCCAATGAGCAGTTCTTC. The complete variable domain, with remaining parts taken from reference TRBV28 and TRBJ2-1, reads DVKVTQSSRYLVKRTGEKVFLECVQDMDHENMFWYRQDPGLGLRLIYFSYDVKMKEKGDIPEGYSVSREKKERFSLILESASTNQTSMYLCASSLLVGLAANEQFFGPGTRLTVL.

This clone occurred once. This rearrangement joins TRBV12-3 or TRBV12-4 to TRBJ1-2, with D tentatively TRBD1 (5 bases). CDR3 length equals 13 residues. V lost 5 bases to trimming and J lost 5 bases, with 12 bases between them. In nucleotides, the CDR3 is TGTGCCAGCAGTGACGCGGGGGGGTATGGCTACACCTTC. It yields the protein CASSDAGGYGYTF.

V is TRBV4-2 and J is TRBJ1-3; 9 bases are shared with TRBD1. V gave up 4 bases and J gave up 4 bases; unmatched junction bases: 5. CDR3 length equals 15 residues. Per germline, CDR1 LGHNA and CDR2 YNFKEQ. CDR3 residues: CASSPRGTGGNTIYF. In DNA form, the CDR3 reads TGTGCCAGCAGCCCCCGAGGGACAGGGGGAAACACCATATATTTT.

This clone showed up just once. CDR3 region: CAWASGRSPYNEQFF. CDR3 DNA: TGTGCTTGGGCTAGCGGGAGGTCCCCCTACAATGAGCAGTTCTTC. This chain connects TRBV7-8 to TRBJ2-1; 11 bases line up with TRBD2. Germline values: CDR1 SGHVS, CDR2 FQNEAQ. This CDR3 region has 15 residues.

V gene TRBV3-1 (or the pseudogene TRBV3-2) combines with J gene TRBJ2-2; 7 nucleotides match TRBD1. J was trimmed by 0 bases and V by 4 bases; bases with no gene match: 5. CDR3 length: 16 residues. Germline V CDR1 and CDR2: LGHDT, YNNKEL (reference sequence). CDR3 amino acids: CASSPEGAPNTGELFF. As DNA, the CDR3 is TGTGCCAGCAGCCCAGAGGGGGCCCCGAACACCGGGGAGCTGTTTTTT.

The gene calls are TRBV3-1 (or the pseudogene TRBV3-2) and TRBJ2-1; tentative D call: TRBD2 (6 bases). CDR3 length: 16 residues. Germline V CDR1 and CDR2: LGHDT, YNNKEL (reference sequence). The V and J ends lost 1 base and 0 bases respectively, with 10 bases between them. CDR3 sequence reads: CASSQVRTNSYNEQFF. The CDR3, as DNA: TGTGCCAGCAGCCAAGTACGGACTAACTCCTACAATGAGCAGTTCTTC.

CDR3 DNA: TGCGCCAGCAGCCTGGACAGGGGGTCCACTGAAGCTTTCTTT. Translation gives CASSLDRGSTEAFF. J is TRBJ1-1 and V is TRBV4-3; 10 bases line up with TRBD1. From germline, CDR1 is LGHNA and CDR2 YSLEER. Losses at the gene ends were 4 bases for V and 4 bases for J; bases not matched to a gene: 3. CDR3 size: 14 residues.

The chain couples TRBV5-1 to TRBJ2-3, with 12 bases that match TRBD2. Germline V lookup: CDR1 SGHRS, CDR2 YFSETQ. This CDR3 is built from 21 residues. Losses at the gene ends were 0 bases for V and 2 bases for J; bases not matched to a gene: 16. DNA for the CDR3: TGCGCCAGCAGCTTGGCCGGACTAGCGGGACCTCAGAAAAGTCCCACAGATACGCAGTATTTT. Its protein is CASSLAGLAGPQKSPTDTQYF. The full variable domain, completed using reference TRBV5-1 and TRBJ2-3, is KAGVTQTPRYLIKTRGQQVTLSCSPISGHRSVSWYQQTPGQGLQFLFEYFSETQRNKGNFPGRFSGRQFSNSRSEMNVSTLELGDSALYLCASSLAGLAGPQKSPTDTQYFGPGTRLTVL.